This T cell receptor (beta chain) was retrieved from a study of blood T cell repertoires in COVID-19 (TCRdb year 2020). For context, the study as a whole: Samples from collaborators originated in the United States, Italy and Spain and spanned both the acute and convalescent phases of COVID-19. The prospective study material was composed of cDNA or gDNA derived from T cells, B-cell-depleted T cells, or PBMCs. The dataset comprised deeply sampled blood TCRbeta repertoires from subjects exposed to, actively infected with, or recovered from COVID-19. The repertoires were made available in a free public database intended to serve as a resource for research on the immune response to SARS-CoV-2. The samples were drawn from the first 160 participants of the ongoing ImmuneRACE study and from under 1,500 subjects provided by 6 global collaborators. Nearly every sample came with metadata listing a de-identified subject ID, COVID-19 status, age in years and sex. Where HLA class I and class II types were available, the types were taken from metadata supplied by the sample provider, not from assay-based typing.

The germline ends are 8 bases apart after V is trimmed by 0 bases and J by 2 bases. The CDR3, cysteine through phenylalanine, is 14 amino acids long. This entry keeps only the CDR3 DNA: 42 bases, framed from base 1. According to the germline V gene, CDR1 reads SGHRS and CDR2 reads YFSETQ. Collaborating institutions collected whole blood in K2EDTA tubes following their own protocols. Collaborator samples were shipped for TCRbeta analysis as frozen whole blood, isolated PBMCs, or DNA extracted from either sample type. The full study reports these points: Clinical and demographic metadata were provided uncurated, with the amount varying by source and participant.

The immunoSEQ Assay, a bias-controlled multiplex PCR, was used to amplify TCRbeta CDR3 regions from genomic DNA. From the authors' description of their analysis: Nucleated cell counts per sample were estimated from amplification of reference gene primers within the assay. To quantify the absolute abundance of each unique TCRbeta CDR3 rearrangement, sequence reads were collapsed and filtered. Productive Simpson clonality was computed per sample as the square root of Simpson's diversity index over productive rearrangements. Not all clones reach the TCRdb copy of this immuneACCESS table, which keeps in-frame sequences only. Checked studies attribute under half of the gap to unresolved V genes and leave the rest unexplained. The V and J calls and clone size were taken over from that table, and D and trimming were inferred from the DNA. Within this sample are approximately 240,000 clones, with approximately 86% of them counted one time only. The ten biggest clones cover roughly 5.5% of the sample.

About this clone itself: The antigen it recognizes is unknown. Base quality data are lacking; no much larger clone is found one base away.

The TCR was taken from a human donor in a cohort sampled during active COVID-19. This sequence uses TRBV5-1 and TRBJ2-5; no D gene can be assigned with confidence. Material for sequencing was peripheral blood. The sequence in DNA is TGCGCCAGCAGCTTGGTACCGGGTCAAGAGACCCAGTACTTC. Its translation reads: CASSLVPGQETQYF.